This T cell receptor beta chain stems from a study of T cells after yellow fever vaccination. A few counts support this clonotype. V gave up 6 bases and J gave up 0 bases; unmatched junction bases: 4. The CDR3 contains 15 residues. The germline V gene has CDR1 MNHEY and CDR2 SVGEGT. From the 5' RACE reads, TCRdb called clonotypes with MiXCR, one entry per CDR3 protein. The sample holds about 630,000 distinct CDR3 sequences; roughly 12% are singletons and the top ten take about 15%. The V call is TRBV6-2 or TRBV6-3, the J call TRBJ1-5; 8 bases match TRBD1. Sequencing was performed on PBMCs, taken on the day of the yellow fever booster vaccination. The source is a man aged 25-45 years who received the YFV17D yellow fever vaccine. CDR3 DNA sequence: TGTGCCAGCAGCTGGACAGGGCGTAGCAATCAGCCCCAGCATTTT. Encoded protein: CASSWTGRSNQPQHF.